These 30 T cell receptor beta chains were all obtained from the same sample, sequenced in a study of vaccination effects on CD4 cells after COVID-19. Subsequent to a culture period of approximately 11 days, CD4+ T cells were isolated. These TCRs' antigens remain unknown. The assay was immunoSEQ multiplex PCR, and TCRdb's table has in-frame clones only and misses some. Of tens of thousands of clones detected, approximately 71% appear once; the ten largest clones hold about 2%. The sequences come from CD4+ T cells from PBMCs cultured without peptide, collected before COVID-19 vaccination. The receptor set was obtained from a human donor who received a COVID-19 vaccine.

This chain links TRBV7-2 with TRBJ2-5; 9 bases fit TRBD2. Germline lookup yields CDR1 SGHTA and CDR2 FQGNSA. This CDR3 region has 16 residues. V gave up 2 bases and J gave up 6 bases; unmatched junction bases: 10. DNA for the CDR3: TGTGCCAGCAGCTTACGCGGGGGGGCTGTTAGTAAGACCCAGTACTTC. It specifies CASSLRGGAVSKTQYF.

The CDR3 sequence: CASSLAGQTNQPQHF. Here the CDR3 DNA reads TGCGCCAGCAGCTTGGCCGGACAAACTAATCAGCCCCAGCATTTT. V usage is TRBV5-1 and J usage is TRBJ1-5, with D maybe TRBD1 (5 bases). The CDR3 length is 15 residues. Deletions cut 0 bases from V and 4 bases from J, with 11 bases between. Germline V lookup: CDR1 SGHRS, CDR2 YFSETQ.

This chain connects TRBV7-9 to TRBJ2-3, with TRBD2 matching 12 bases. Germline V gives CDR1 SEHNR, CDR2 FQNEAQ (reference sequence). This CDR3 region has 17 residues. The J segment lost 7 bases and the V segment lost 5 bases, leaving 13 bases of the junction unmatched. Here the CDR3 DNA reads TGTGCCAGCAGCCCTCCACCTCTAGCGGGGGGGCGATATACGCAGTATTTT. Translation: CASSPPPLAGGRYTQYF.

This clone occurred once. The chain couples TRBV6-5 to TRBJ1-3; 10 positions match TRBD1. The CDR3 totals 15 residues. Trimming removed 6 bases from V and 4 bases from J; junction bases left unmatched: 6. Germline V CDR1 and CDR2: MNHEY, SVGAGI. The CDR3 region is CASSYDRGQGNTIYF. The CDR3 DNA follows: TGTGCCAGCAGCTACGACAGGGGGCAAGGAAACACCATATATTTT.

The rearrangement uses TRBV6-6 and TRBJ1-5, with TRBD1 matching over 7 bases. Germline loops: CDR1 MNHNY, CDR2 SVGAGI (reference sequence). This CDR3 is built from 16 residues. J gave up 2 bases and V 4 bases, and 8 bases lay outside the gene matches. CDR3 coding DNA: TGTGCCAGCAGTTCCGAGACAGGGCCGGGCAATCAGCCCCAGCATTTT. Translated: CASSSETGPGNQPQHF.

The chain employs TRBV9 and TRBJ2-7, with 9 bases matching TRBD1. Germline V gene data show CDR1 as SGDLS and CDR2 as YYNGEE. CDR3 length: 14 residues. CDR3: CASSYAFGGDRAVV. The CDR3 DNA reads TGTGCCAGCAGCTACGCTTTTGGAGGGGACAGGGCCGTCGTC.

This clone was detected a few times. The rearrangement links TRBV4-1 to TRBJ1-5, with unresolved D. The V gene lost 3 bases and the J gene lost 4 bases, with 10 bases spanning the gap. The CDR3 length is 14 residues. From germline, CDR1 is MGHRA and CDR2 YSYEKL. This CDR3 is CASSHFRDNQPQHF. The DNA for the CDR3 is TGCGCCAGCAGCCACTTTCGGGATAATCAGCCCCAGCATTTT.

This chain joins TRBV9 and TRBJ2-3; TRBD1 is a possible D gene (5 bases). The V gene's germline CDR1 is SGDLS and CDR2 YYNGEE. The CDR3 is made up of 14 amino acids. Trimming stripped 3 bases from V and 3 bases from J, with 11 bases between. Written as DNA, the CDR3 is TGTGCCAGCAGCGCCGGACACATTACAGATACGCAGTATTTT. Translated: CASSAGHITDTQYF.

This clone appeared a few times. V usage is TRBV3-1 (or the pseudogene TRBV3-2) and J usage is TRBJ1-1; 10 bases are a match to TRBD1. CDR3 length: 13 residues. Trimming removed 6 bases from V and 10 bases from J; junction bases left unmatched: 8. Germline V gene lookup returns CDR1 LGHDT and CDR2 YNNKEL (reference sequence). CDR3 protein: CASRSETGGSAFF. CDR3 nucleotide sequence: TGTGCCAGCAGGTCCGAGACAGGGGGCTCAGCTTTCTTT.

The CDR3 coding sequence is TGCGCCAGCAGTGTAGCGGGGGTAGGAGAGACCCAGTACTTC. Translating it yields CASSVAGVGETQYF. The rearrangement uses TRBV5-1 and TRBJ2-5; 9 positions agree with TRBD2. Trimming cost V 5 bases and J 4 bases; bases outside gene matches: 6. Germline CDR1 reads SGHRS; CDR2 reads YFSETQ. CDR3 size: 14 residues.

The chain employs TRBV6-5 and TRBJ2-2; D may be TRBD1 (6 bases). This CDR3 spans 15 amino acids. Trimming left V 0 bases short and J 5 bases short, with 10 bases between. Germline loops: CDR1 MNHEY, CDR2 SVGAGI. DNA for the CDR3: TGTGCCAGCAGTTACTCGTACAGGGAAACCGGGGAGCTGTTTTTT. The encoded protein is CASSYSYRETGELFF.

V and J are TRBV19 and TRBJ1-5, with D tentatively TRBD1 (5 bases). Deletions cut 3 bases from V and 6 bases from J, with 12 bases between. Germline values: CDR1 LNHDA, CDR2 SQIVND (reference sequence). The CDR3 is 14 amino acids. In DNA form, the CDR3 reads TGTGCCAGTAGTATGCCGACAGAGTCTCAGCCCCAGCATTTT. Amino acid sequence: CASSMPTESQPQHF.

The chain is built from TRBV3-1 (or the pseudogene TRBV3-2) and TRBJ1-5, with a possible D match to TRBD1 (5 bases). This CDR3 has 14 amino acids. V was cut by 3 bases and J by 0 bases, with 6 bases left in between. In germline, CDR1 is LGHDT, CDR2 YNNKEL (reference sequence). Here the CDR3 reads CASSHQGSNQPQHF. For the CDR3, the DNA is TGTGCCAGCAGCCACCAGGGTAGCAATCAGCCCCAGCATTTT.

This chain links TRBV4-1 with TRBJ1-6; D is uncertain. The V end lost 6 bases, the J end lost 11 bases, and 20 bases lay between the germline ends. The germline CDR1 and CDR2 sequences are MGHRA and YSYEKL. CDR3 length: 15 residues. DNA for the CDR3: TGCGCCAGCAGGCCCGGTTTCGACGGGAGCCCACCCCTCCACTTT. Amino acid sequence: CASRPGFDGSPPLHF.

V usage is TRBV5-1 and J usage is TRBJ2-5; perhaps TRBD1 as D (6 bases). This CDR3 contains 14 residues. The ends were cut back, 4 bases at V and 5 bases at J, with 15 bases in the middle. CDR1 is SGHRS, CDR2 YFSETQ, per germline. The CDR3 region has the DNA TGCGCCAGCAGCACGGGACCAGGGGTGGAGACCCAGTACTTC. It translates to CASSTGPGVETQYF.

The V and J genes are TRBV5-1 and TRBJ1-1; D is uncertain. This CDR3 is built from 13 residues. Between the trimmed V and J ends, which lost 3 bases and 0 bases, there was a span of 6 bases. Per germline, CDR1 SGHRS and CDR2 YFSETQ. The DNA for the CDR3 is TGCGCCAGCAGCTCCCCCCTGAACACTGAAGCTTTCTTT. Residues: CASSSPLNTEAFF.

V usage is TRBV6-1 and J usage is TRBJ1-2; D uncertain. In germline, CDR1 is MNHNS, CDR2 SASEGT. The length of the CDR3 is 12 residues. V was shortened by 5 bases and J by 8 bases, with 12 bases between the two germline ends. The CDR3 region is CASSSGSRGYTF. DNA of the CDR3: TGTGCCAGCAGTTCCGGGAGTAGGGGCTACACCTTC.

The chain combines TRBV29-1 with TRBJ1-4, with 12 bases that match TRBD1. Trimming removed 6 bases from V and 2 bases from J; junction bases left unmatched: 10. CDR3 length: 17 amino acids. The germline V gene encodes CDR1 SQVTM and CDR2 ANQGSEA. CDR3 sequence: CSVSTGTGGPTNEKLFF. The CDR3 bases are TGCAGCGTGAGCACCGGGACAGGGGGCCCGACTAATGAAAAACTGTTTTTT.

In nucleotides, the CDR3 is TGTGCCTGGATCCGGGGAAACACTGAAGCTTTCTTT. Translated, it gives CAWIRGNTEAFF. The rearrangement uses TRBV30 and TRBJ1-1; D uncertain. CDR1 and CDR2 (germline): GTSNPN, SVGIG (reference sequence). CDR3 length equals 12 residues. The V end was cut by 4 bases, the J end by 2 bases, with 8 bases between.

The rearrangement links TRBV7-2 to TRBJ1-3; no clear D. With 5 bases removed from V and 0 bases from J, the gap between germline ends came to 5 bases. The CDR3 consists of 13 residues. Germline V lookup: CDR1 SGHTA, CDR2 FQGNSA. The CDR3 region has the DNA TGTGCCAGCAGCCTGAACTCTGGAAACACCATATATTTT. Amino acids: CASSLNSGNTIYF.

The rearrangement links TRBV5-1 to TRBJ1-1; possibly TRBD1 for D (6 bases). This CDR3 comprises 15 residues. Trimming pared 3 bases from V and 0 bases from J, leaving 12 bases between. In germline, CDR1 is SGHRS, CDR2 YFSETQ. DNA for the CDR3: TGCGCCAGCAGCTCAACCGGGACAATGAACACTGAAGCTTTCTTT. Its protein is CASSSTGTMNTEAFF. The full variable domain, its missing parts supplied by reference TRBV5-1 and TRBJ1-1, is KAGVTQTPRYLIKTRGQQVTLSCSPISGHRSVSWYQQTPGQGLQFLFEYFSETQRNKGNFPGRFSGRQFSNSRSEMNVSTLELGDSALYLCASSSTGTMNTEAFFGQGTRLTVV.

The V gene is TRBV10-2, the J gene TRBJ1-1; 10 nucleotides align to TRBD1. Germline CDR1 is WSHSY and CDR2 is SAAADI. The CDR3 has 15 residues. J lost 0 bases, V lost 5 bases, and 3 bases had no gene match. CDR3 DNA sequence: TGCGCCAGCAGTAGACAGGGGGCGATGAACACTGAAGCTTTCTTT. Protein product: CASSRQGAMNTEAFF.

This clone was detected only a few times. This chain joins TRBV7-2 and TRBJ2-7; a possible D gene is TRBD1 (6 bases). In germline, CDR1 is SGHTA, CDR2 FQGNSA. V gave up 4 bases and J gave up 0 bases, with 10 bases separating them. The CDR3 sequence is 14 residues long. The CDR3 reads CASSSQGSSYEQYV. The CDR3 coding sequence is TGTGCCAGCAGCTCCCAGGGGAGCTCCTACGAGCAGTACGTC.

The chain links TRBV6-2 or TRBV6-3 to TRBJ2-2; tentative D call: TRBD1 (6 bases). The germline gives CDR1 MNHEY, CDR2 SVGEGT. The V end lost 6 bases, the J end lost 5 bases, and 16 bases lay between the germline ends. The CDR3 extends over 15 amino acids. The CDR3 nucleotides read TGTGCCAGCAGCTCCTTTGACAGGAGGACCGGGGAGCTGTTTTTT. Translation: CASSSFDRRTGELFF.

J is TRBJ2-1 and V is TRBV18; 8 bases map to TRBD2. CDR1 is KGHSH and CDR2 is LQKENI in the germline V gene. This CDR3 has 17 residues. V trimming: 0 bases; J trimming: 4 bases; junction bases outside the gene matches: 8. The CDR3 here is CASSPPNGLAGYNEQFF. CDR3 in DNA: TGTGCCAGCTCACCACCCAATGGGCTAGCGGGTTACAATGAGCAGTTCTTC.

The chain couples TRBV23-1 to TRBJ1-5, with 8 bases matching TRBD1. TRBV23-1 is an ORF for which the function is uncertain. The CDR3 consists of 13 residues. Unmatched junction bases numbered 9, after V lost 2 bases and J lost 15 bases. The CDR3 DNA reads as TGCGCCAGCAGTCAAGCTTGGGACAGGAGGATGCATTTT. Protein sequence: CASSQAWDRRMHF.

The chain carries TRBV5-1 and TRBJ2-1; 16 nucleotides line up with TRBD2. Germline V CDR1 and CDR2: SGHRS, YFSETQ. This CDR3 is 17 amino acids long. V shed 5 bases and J 0 bases; nucleotides not matched to a gene: 2. The DNA for the CDR3 is TGCGCCAGCAGGGGACTAGCGGGGGGGCCCTCCTACAATGAGCAGTTCTTC. This gives the protein CASRGLAGGPSYNEQFF.

The gene calls are TRBV7-9 and TRBJ2-5, with 7 bases identical to TRBD2. CDR1 is SEHNR, CDR2 FQNEAQ, per germline (reference sequence). V shed 7 bases, J shed 5 bases, and the junction held 7 bases outside the gene matches. The CDR3 contains 13 residues. The CDR3 sequence: CASNANGRETQYF. In nucleotides, the CDR3 is TGTGCCAGCAACGCTAACGGGAGGGAGACCCAGTACTTC.

This clone was seen a few times. CDR3 protein: CASSEQGTQPQHF. CDR3 coding DNA: TGCGCCAGCAGTGAGCAGGGGACTCAGCCCCAGCATTTT. The rearrangement uses TRBV10-1 and TRBJ1-5, with a tentative D call TRBD1 (6 bases). Trimming removed 2 bases at V and 6 bases at J, with 8 bases between. Per the germline V gene, CDR1 is WNHNN and CDR2 is SYGVQD (reference sequence). The CDR3 covers 13 residues.

V and J are TRBV5-7 and TRBJ2-3; D gene unclear. TRBV5-7 is an ORF, and what it does is uncertain. The length of the CDR3 is 16 residues. V lost 3 bases and J 1 base, leaving 15 bases between the germline ends. CDR3 DNA sequence: TGTGCCAGCAGCTCGAAGATACACTGGGGCACAGATACGCAGTATTTT. Its translation is CASSSKIHWGTDTQYF.